The 9 T cell receptor beta chains reported below all come from one sample, sequenced in a study of naive and memory T cell subsets (TCRdb year 2017). The method was UMI-ligation and nested PCR. The data were produced on an Illumina MiSeq. The ligated cDNA was amplified in four rounds of PCR with nested alpha and beta constant region primers together with the SP2 primer. TCRdb ran its own pipeline on the public reads, namely fastp trimming at Q25 and MiXCR clone calling, and kept in-frame beta chains. Identical CDR3 proteins give one entry, which carries the most common genes and DNA. In this sample the table shows over 20,000 distinct CDR3 sequences, roughly 5.2% of which occur a single time. The top ten hold approximately 7% of the sample. The study reported a robust and sensitive protocol to amplify, sequence and analyze TCRs, based on 3' ligation of a UMI-containing oligonucleotide to TCR cDNA.

The sample was blood. The origin of the receptors is an adult in good health.

Comments on this clonotype: Its ends do not fully match the called genes, so a read error is possible. The chain uses TRBV28 and TRBJ2-7; D ambiguous. This CDR3 is 11 amino acids long. The germline CDR1 and CDR2 sequences are MDHEN and SYDVKM. As DNA, the CDR3 is TGTGCCAGCAGTTCCTCCCACGAGCAGTACTTC. Its translation: CASSSSHEQYF.

This clonotype was picked up many times. The chain links TRBV7-9 to TRBJ1-3; D perhaps matches TRBD1 (5 bases). The germline V and J ends were trimmed by 1 base and 4 bases, with 11 bases remaining between them. This CDR3 spans 15 amino acids. Germline loops: CDR1 SEHNR, CDR2 FQNEAQ (reference sequence). CDR3 amino acids: CASSLGSGSGNTIYF. The CDR3 bases are TGTGCCAGCAGCTTAGGATCAGGGTCCGGAAACACCATATATTTT.

At least ten counts were recorded for this clonotype. The chain joins TRBV2 to TRBJ2-3, with 7 bases fitting TRBD1. This CDR3 comprises 18 residues. Per germline, CDR1 SNHLY and CDR2 FYNNEI. The ends lost 2 bases at V and 0 bases at J; junction bases unmatched: 11. The CDR3 loop reads CASSELGQAVDSTDTQYF. Here the CDR3 DNA reads TGTGCCAGCAGTGAACTCGGACAGGCCGTGGATAGCACAGATACGCAGTATTTT.

This chain uses TRBV14 with TRBJ1-1; TRBD1 is a possible D gene (5 bases). CDR3 length: 14 amino acids. Trimming removed 5 bases at V and 3 bases at J, with 13 bases between. Germline values: CDR1 SGHDN, CDR2 FVKESK. The CDR3 DNA reads TGTGCCAGCAGCGAAAGGACATCCTACACTGAAGCTTTCTTT. As protein: CASSERTSYTEAFF.

The rearrangement joins TRBV5-1 to TRBJ1-5; D not resolved. The CDR3 runs to 14 residues. Trimming removed 0 bases at V and 7 bases at J, with 11 bases between. In germline, CDR1 is SGHRS, CDR2 YFSETQ. In nucleotides, the CDR3 is TGCGCCAGCAGCTTGGACCCTGGTGGACAGCCCCAGCATTTT. Translation gives CASSLDPGGQPQHF.

The rearrangement joins TRBV30 to TRBJ2-1; no reliable D call. The length of the CDR3 is 11 residues. Germline V gives CDR1 GTSNPN, CDR2 SVGIG (reference sequence). V dropped 2 bases and J dropped 5 bases, with 4 bases sitting between them. The DNA for the CDR3 is TGTGCCTGGAGTTCAGACAATGAGCAGTTCTTC. Its protein is CAWSSDNEQFF.

By proportion, this clonotype is medium-sized. This chain uses TRBV19 with TRBJ1-5; D unclear. The CDR3 spans 15 residues. The germline gives CDR1 LNHDA, CDR2 SQIVND (reference sequence). Between the trimmed V and J ends, which lost 3 bases and 0 bases, there was a span of 9 bases. The CDR3 spells CASSIGPYSNQPQHF. DNA for the CDR3: TGTGCCAGTAGTATCGGGCCGTATAGCAATCAGCCCCAGCATTTT. Based on the CDR3 plus reference TRBV19 and TRBJ1-5, the full variable domain is DGGITQSPKYLFRKEGQNVTLSCEQNLNHDAMYWYRQDPGQGLRLIYYSQIVNDFQKGDIAEGYSVSREKKESFPLTVTSAQKNPTAFYLCASSIGPYSNQPQHFGDGTRLSIL.

This clonotype has ten or more counts. This sequence joins TRBV13 and TRBJ2-5, with D perhaps TRBD1 (6 bases). Between the trimmed V and J ends, which lost 11 bases and 4 bases, there was a span of 20 bases. The CDR3 length is 14 residues. Germline CDR1 and CDR2: PRHDT and FYEKMQ (reference sequence). This CDR3 is CAASSQGQGETQYF. CDR3 sequence (DNA): TGTGCCGCCTCCAGCCAGGGGCAGGGAGAGACCCAGTACTTC.

The table lists this clonotype with many counts. The V and J genes are TRBV7-9 and TRBJ1-2; TRBD1 agrees at 12 bases. V lost 4 bases to trimming and J lost 4 bases; unmatched junction nucleotides: 13. CDR3 length: 18 amino acids. CDR1 and CDR2 from the germline V gene are SEHNR and FQNEAQ (reference sequence). Here the CDR3 DNA reads TGTGCCAGCAGCTCGGCTTCCGGGACAGGGGGCATTATCTATGGCTACACCTTC. It specifies CASSSASGTGGIIYGYTF.